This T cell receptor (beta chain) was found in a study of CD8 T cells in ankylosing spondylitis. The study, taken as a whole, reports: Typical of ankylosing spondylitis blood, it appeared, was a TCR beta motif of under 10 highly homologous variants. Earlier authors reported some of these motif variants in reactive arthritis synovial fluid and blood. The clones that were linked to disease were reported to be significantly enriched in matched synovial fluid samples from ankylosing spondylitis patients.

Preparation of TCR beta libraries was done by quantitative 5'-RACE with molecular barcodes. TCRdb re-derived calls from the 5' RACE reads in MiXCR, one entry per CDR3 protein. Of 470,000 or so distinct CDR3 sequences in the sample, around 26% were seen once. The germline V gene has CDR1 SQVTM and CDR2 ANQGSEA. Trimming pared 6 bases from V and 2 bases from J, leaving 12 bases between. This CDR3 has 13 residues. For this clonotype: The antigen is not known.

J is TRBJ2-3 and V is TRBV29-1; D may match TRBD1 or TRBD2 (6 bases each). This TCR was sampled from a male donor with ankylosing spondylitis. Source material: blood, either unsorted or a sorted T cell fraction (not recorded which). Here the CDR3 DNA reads TGCAGCGTGGAGGGGGGCACCACAGATACGCAGTATTTT. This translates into CSVEGGTTDTQYF.